This passage covers 6 T cell receptor beta chains from one sample sequenced in a study of siplizumab effects on memory and regulatory T cells. TCRdb's copy holds only in-frame clones and misses some; the assay was immunoSEQ multiplex PCR. The table has tens of thousands of clones, 94% seen once. Material: non-Treg CD4+ T cells sorted from blood. The receptors shown here come from a human donor in good health.

This chain links TRBV4-2 with TRBJ2-5; D is possibly TRBD2 (5 bases). V lost 1 base and J 2 bases, leaving 11 bases between the germline ends. Per the germline V gene, CDR1 is LGHNA and CDR2 is YNFKEQ. This CDR3 comprises 15 residues. The CDR3 loop is CASSQGGGRQETQYF. In DNA, the CDR3 is TGTGCCAGCAGCCAAGGGGGTGGGAGACAAGAGACCCAGTACTTC.

CDR3 sequence (DNA): TGTGCCAGCAGCGTAGACCCCCTAGCGGGAGGCCCCACAGATACGCAGTATTTT. Translating it yields CASSVDPLAGGPTDTQYF. The chain has TRBV9 and TRBJ2-3; 11 positions match TRBD2. CDR1 SGDLS and CDR2 YYNGEE come from the germline V gene. V was pared by 0 bases and J by 2 bases, with 8 bases of the junction left unmatched. This CDR3 is 18 amino acids long.

The CDR3 region is CSVGGRETQYF. CDR3 in DNA: TGCAGCGTTGGAGGCCGGGAGACCCAGTACTTC. The chain employs TRBV29-1 and TRBJ2-5; unclear D gene. V was trimmed by 4 bases and J by 5 bases, leaving 8 bases between them. CDR3 size: 11 residues. Germline CDR1 is SQVTM and CDR2 is ANQGSEA.

The chain recombines TRBV4-2 with TRBJ2-1; tentatively, D is TRBD1 (6 bases). With 0 bases removed from V and 7 bases from J, the gap between germline ends came to 13 bases. CDR3 size: 15 residues. Germline V gene sequence: CDR1 LGHNA, CDR2 YNFKEQ. The CDR3, as DNA: TGTGCCAGCAGCCAAGATGCCCTCGGGACAAATGAGCAGTTCTTC. As protein: CASSQDALGTNEQFF.

The CDR3 here is CASSQGQTSYGYTF. For the CDR3, the DNA is TGCGCCAGCAGCCAGGGACAGACGAGCTATGGCTACACCTTC. The chain is built from TRBV4-3 and TRBJ1-2, with 7 bases aligning to TRBD1. The junction had 5 bases not matched to a gene; V was cut back by 3 bases and J by 4 bases. Germline loops: CDR1 LGHNA, CDR2 YSLEER. The CDR3 spans 14 residues.

The chain links TRBV29-1 to TRBJ1-1, with a possible D match to TRBD1 (6 bases). The CDR3 totals 13 residues. Per germline, CDR1 SQVTM and CDR2 ANQGSEA. V was clipped by 7 bases and J by 0 bases, with 12 bases between them. The CDR3 nucleotides read TGCAGCGGCACGGGACATTTGAACACTGAAGCTTTCTTT. This encodes CSGTGHLNTEAFF.